One sample yielded the 14 T cell receptor beta chains listed below, sequenced in a study of blood T cell repertoires in COVID-19. TCRdb's table, derived via immunoSEQ multiplex PCR, lists solely in-frame clones and lacks some. The sample lists around 280,000 clones, around four fifths seen once, with around 4.1% in the top ten. Sequenced input: peripheral blood. The receptor set was obtained from a woman aged 45-60 years with active or convalescent COVID-19.

The chain uses TRBV27 and TRBJ1-2, with D unclear. The CDR3 contains 15 residues. Trimming stripped 5 bases from V and 3 bases from J, with 16 bases between. The germline V gene has CDR1 MNHEY and CDR2 SMNVEV (reference sequence). CDR3 in DNA: TGTGCCAGCAGTCCGATGACAATTCCCTACTATGGCTACACCTTC. Translated: CASSPMTIPYYGYTF.

The chain employs TRBV10-1 and TRBJ1-1; D is unclear. The CDR3 extends over 13 amino acids. V lost 0 bases, J lost 1 base, and 3 bases lay in between. Germline V gene lookup returns CDR1 WNHNN and CDR2 SYGVQD (reference sequence). The CDR3 coding sequence is TGCGCCAGCAGTGAGTCCCGGAACACTGAAGCTTTCTTT. Protein: CASSESRNTEAFF.

The chain couples TRBV5-4 to TRBJ2-6, with 14 nucleotides matching TRBD2. After removal of 4 bases from V and 2 bases from J, the junction contained 5 bases not matched to a gene. The CDR3 is 18 amino acids. Germline loops: CDR1 SGHNT, CDR2 YYREEE (reference sequence). The chain's CDR3 is CASSPPGLAGAGANVLTF. The CDR3 DNA reads as TGTGCCAGCAGCCCACCGGGACTAGCGGGAGCTGGGGCCAACGTCCTGACTTTC.

This clone has a handful of counts. V gene TRBV11-3 combines with J gene TRBJ1-4; unclear D gene. This CDR3 is built from 17 residues. V lost 0 bases and J lost 0, with 11 bases in between. Germline loops: CDR1 SGHNT, CDR2 YENEEA. This CDR3 reads CASSLELWAATNEKLFF. The CDR3, as DNA: TGTGCCAGCAGCTTAGAACTTTGGGCAGCAACTAATGAAAAACTGTTTTTT. Full variable domain (missing parts from reference TRBV11-3 and TRBJ1-4): EAGVVQSPRYKIIEKKQPVAFWCNPISGHNTLYWYLQNLGQGPELLIRYENEEAVDDSQLPKDRFSAERLKGVDSTLKIQPAELGDSAVYLCASSLELWAATNEKLFFGSGTQLSVL.

The V call is TRBV28, the J call TRBJ1-1, with 8 bases lining up with TRBD1. This CDR3 comprises 15 residues. Germline V gives CDR1 MDHEN, CDR2 SYDVKM. J was trimmed by 1 base and V by 6 bases; bases with no gene match: 7. The CDR3 loop reads CASRAPGQENTEAFF. The CDR3 nucleotides are TGTGCCAGCAGAGCTCCGGGACAGGAGAACACTGAAGCTTTCTTT.

This chain uses TRBV2 with TRBJ2-1; the match to TRBD2 covers 11 bases. Per germline, CDR1 SNHLY and CDR2 FYNNEI. CDR3 length: 14 amino acids. Germline trimming cut 6 bases from V and 7 bases from J; bases unmatched to any gene: 5. In DNA form, the CDR3 reads TGTGCCAGCAGCCGGACTAGCGGGCTGAATGAGCAGTTCTTC. This sequence encodes CASSRTSGLNEQFF.

This clone was seen only once. The J gene is TRBJ2-1, the V gene TRBV14, with D uncertain. Trimming removed 0 bases from V and 6 bases from J, with 6 bases in between. CDR3 size: 13 residues. In germline, CDR1 is SGHDN, CDR2 FVKESK. The CDR3 DNA sequence: TGTGCCAGCAGCCAAGATGGCAGCAATGAGCAGTTCTTC. Translation gives CASSQDGSNEQFF.

This chain connects TRBV3-1 (or the pseudogene TRBV3-2) to TRBJ2-3, with D perhaps TRBD1 (6 bases). Trimming stripped 1 base from V and 0 bases from J, with 8 bases between. Germline V gives CDR1 LGHDT, CDR2 YNNKEL (reference sequence). The CDR3 length is 15 residues. DNA of the CDR3: TGTGCCAGCAGCCAAGGCGACAGGAGCACAGATACGCAGTATTTT. Translating it yields CASSQGDRSTDTQYF.

V is TRBV11-2 and J is TRBJ1-1; D unresolved. The CDR3 has 13 residues. Deletions cut 5 bases from V and 1 base from J, with 8 bases between. Germline lookup yields CDR1 SGHAT and CDR2 FQNNGV. The CDR3 nucleotides are TGTGCCAGCAGCCCGGGAGAGAACACTGAAGCTTTCTTT. Its translation: CASSPGENTEAFF.

With regard to this clone: In the same sample, other DNA sequences code for this CDR3. This chain uses TRBV28 with TRBJ2-7; TRBD1 matches at 9 bases. CDR3 length: 14 amino acids. CDR1 is MDHEN and CDR2 is SYDVKM in the germline V gene. V gave up 6 bases and J gave up 4 bases; unmatched junction bases: 7. The CDR3: CASSYRDREYEQYF. CDR3 nucleotides: TGTGCCAGCAGCTATAGGGACAGGGAGTACGAGCAGTACTTC.

This sequence joins TRBV11-2 and TRBJ2-5, with a weak D call TRBD2 (6 bases). V shed 5 bases and J shed 1 base, with 11 bases lying between them. The CDR3 is 14 residues long. Germline CDR1 reads SGHAT; CDR2 reads FQNNGV. CDR3 DNA: TGTGCCAGCAGCCCGACAGCGGGCCAAGAGACCCAGTACTTC. It translates to CASSPTAGQETQYF.

The J gene is TRBJ2-5, the V gene TRBV3-1 (or the pseudogene TRBV3-2), with a tentative D call TRBD2 (5 bases). CDR1 and CDR2 (germline): LGHDT, YNNKEL (reference sequence). The CDR3 length is 16 residues. The V end was cut by 2 bases, the J end by 4 bases, with 17 bases between. The CDR3 spells CASSQTRGTEGETQYF. The CDR3 DNA sequence: TGTGCCAGCAGCCAAACGAGAGGAACCGAGGGAGAGACCCAGTACTTC.

V is TRBV3-1 (or the pseudogene TRBV3-2) and J is TRBJ2-7; 8 bases line up with TRBD2. Germline assignment: CDR1 LGHDT and CDR2 YNNKEL (reference sequence). The CDR3 runs to 14 residues. V gave up 3 bases and J gave up 7 bases; unmatched junction bases: 8. In nucleotides, the CDR3 is TGTGCCAGCAGCCAGGCCGGGAGGGCCAGGGAGCAGTACTTC. This encodes CASSQAGRAREQYF.

This chain links TRBV7-2 with TRBJ1-2; D is uncertain. V was cut by 4 bases and J by 2 bases, with 5 bases left in between. CDR1 SGHTA and CDR2 FQGNSA come from the germline V gene. The CDR3 runs 12 residues. The CDR3 DNA reads TGTGCCAGCAGCTCCTACAACTATGGCTACACCTTC. Encoded protein: CASSSYNYGYTF.